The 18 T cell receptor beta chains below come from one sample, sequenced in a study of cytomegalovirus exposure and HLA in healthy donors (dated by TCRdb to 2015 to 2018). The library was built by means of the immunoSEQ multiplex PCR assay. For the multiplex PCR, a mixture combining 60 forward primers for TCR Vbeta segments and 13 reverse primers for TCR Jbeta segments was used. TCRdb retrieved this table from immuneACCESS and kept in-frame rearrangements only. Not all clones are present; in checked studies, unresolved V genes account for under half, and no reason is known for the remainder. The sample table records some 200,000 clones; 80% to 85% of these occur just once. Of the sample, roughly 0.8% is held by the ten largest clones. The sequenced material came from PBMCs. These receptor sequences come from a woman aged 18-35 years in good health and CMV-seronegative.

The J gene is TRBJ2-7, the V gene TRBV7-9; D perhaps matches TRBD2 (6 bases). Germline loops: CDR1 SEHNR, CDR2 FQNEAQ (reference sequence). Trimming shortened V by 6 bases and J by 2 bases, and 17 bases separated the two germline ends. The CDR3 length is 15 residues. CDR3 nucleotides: TGTGCCAGCAGAGGTGGGACTCAGTTACCCTACGAGCAGTACTTC. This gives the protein CASRGGTQLPYEQYF.

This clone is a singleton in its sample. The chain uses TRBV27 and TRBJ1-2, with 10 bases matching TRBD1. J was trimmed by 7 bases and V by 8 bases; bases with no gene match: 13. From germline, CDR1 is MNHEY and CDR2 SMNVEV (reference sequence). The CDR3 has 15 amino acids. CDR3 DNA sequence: TGTGCCAGCCATAAATGGGGGACAGGGGAGGGTGGCTACACCTTC. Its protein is CASHKWGTGEGGYTF.

The CDR3 nucleotides are TGCGCCAGCAGTGTGCTAGCGGGTAATGAGCAGTTCTTC. Protein sequence: CASSVLAGNEQFF. The chain joins TRBV10-2 to TRBJ2-1, with 8 bases lining up with TRBD2. Germline V lookup: CDR1 WSHSY, CDR2 SAAADI. The CDR3 totals 13 residues. Trimming at V came to 4 bases and at J to 7 bases, leaving 3 bases not matched to a gene.

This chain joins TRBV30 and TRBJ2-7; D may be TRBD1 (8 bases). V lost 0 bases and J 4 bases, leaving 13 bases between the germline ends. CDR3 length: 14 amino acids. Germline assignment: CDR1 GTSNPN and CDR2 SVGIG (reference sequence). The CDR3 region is CAWSVGQGGYEQYF. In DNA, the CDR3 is TGTGCCTGGAGTGTAGGACAGGGAGGGTACGAGCAGTACTTC.

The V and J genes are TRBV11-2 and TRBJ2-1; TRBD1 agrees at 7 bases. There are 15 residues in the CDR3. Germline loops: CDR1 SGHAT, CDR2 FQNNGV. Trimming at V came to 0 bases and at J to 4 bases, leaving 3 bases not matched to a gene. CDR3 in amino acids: CASSLEAQGYNEQFF. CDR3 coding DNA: TGTGCCAGCAGCTTAGAGGCACAGGGGTACAATGAGCAGTTCTTC.

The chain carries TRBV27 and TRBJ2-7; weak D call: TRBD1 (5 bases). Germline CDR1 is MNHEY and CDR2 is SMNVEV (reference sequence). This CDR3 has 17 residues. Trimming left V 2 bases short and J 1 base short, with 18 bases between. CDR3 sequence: CASSLGLVTPGSYEQYF. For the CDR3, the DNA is TGTGCCAGCAGTTTAGGTCTGGTGACCCCAGGGTCCTACGAGCAGTACTTC.

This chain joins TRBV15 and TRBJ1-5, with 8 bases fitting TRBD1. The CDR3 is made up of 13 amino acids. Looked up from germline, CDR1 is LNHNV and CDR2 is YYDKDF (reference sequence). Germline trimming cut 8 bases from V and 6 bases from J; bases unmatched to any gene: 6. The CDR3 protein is CATATDRVQPQHF. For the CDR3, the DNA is TGTGCCACCGCAACGGACAGGGTTCAGCCCCAGCATTTT.

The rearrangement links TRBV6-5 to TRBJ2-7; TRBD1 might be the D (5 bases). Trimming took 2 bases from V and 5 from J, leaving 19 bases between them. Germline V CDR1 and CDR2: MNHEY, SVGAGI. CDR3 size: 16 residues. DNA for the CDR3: TGTGCCAGCAGTTACCCCCAAGGGTCAGGGATCCACGAGCAGTACTTC. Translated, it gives CASSYPQGSGIHEQYF.

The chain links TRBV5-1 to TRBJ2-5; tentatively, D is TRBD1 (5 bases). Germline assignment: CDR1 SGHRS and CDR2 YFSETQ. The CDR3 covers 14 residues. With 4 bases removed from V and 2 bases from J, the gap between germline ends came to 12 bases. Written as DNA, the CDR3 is TGCGCCAGCAGCACCCCCCAGGGACAAGAGACCCAGTACTTC. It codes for CASSTPQGQETQYF.

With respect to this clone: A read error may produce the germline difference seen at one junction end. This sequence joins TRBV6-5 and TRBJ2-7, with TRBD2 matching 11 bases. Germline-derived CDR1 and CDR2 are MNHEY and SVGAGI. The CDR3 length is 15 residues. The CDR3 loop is CASSPGSGGAYGQYF. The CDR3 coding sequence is TGTGCCAGCAGTCCTGGTAGCGGGGGGGCGTACGGGCAGTACTTC.

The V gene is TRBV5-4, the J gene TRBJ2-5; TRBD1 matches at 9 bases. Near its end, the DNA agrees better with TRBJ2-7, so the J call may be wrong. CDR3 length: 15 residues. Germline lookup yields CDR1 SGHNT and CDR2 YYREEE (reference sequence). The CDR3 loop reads CASSWPGQGYYEQYF. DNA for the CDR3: TGTGCCAGCAGCTGGCCGGGACAGGGTTATTACGAGCAGTACTTC.

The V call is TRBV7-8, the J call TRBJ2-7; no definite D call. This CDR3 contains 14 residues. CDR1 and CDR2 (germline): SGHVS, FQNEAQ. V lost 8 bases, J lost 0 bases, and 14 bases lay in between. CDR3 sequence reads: CASLRSEASYEQYF. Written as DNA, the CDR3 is TGTGCCAGCCTCCGATCCGAAGCCTCCTACGAGCAGTACTTC.

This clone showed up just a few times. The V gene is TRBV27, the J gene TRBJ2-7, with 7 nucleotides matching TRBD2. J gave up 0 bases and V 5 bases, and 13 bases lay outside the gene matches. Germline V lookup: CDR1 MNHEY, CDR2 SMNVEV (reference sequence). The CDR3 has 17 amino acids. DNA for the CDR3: TGTGCCAGCAGTCCGGCTCCTAGCGGCCCTTACTCCTACGAGCAGTACTTC. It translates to CASSPAPSGPYSYEQYF.

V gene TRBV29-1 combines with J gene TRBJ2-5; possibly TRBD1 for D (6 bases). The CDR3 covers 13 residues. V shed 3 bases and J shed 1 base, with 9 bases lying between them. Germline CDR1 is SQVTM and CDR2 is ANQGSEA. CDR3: CSVDPGVQETQYF. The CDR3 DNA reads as TGCAGCGTTGATCCAGGGGTCCAAGAGACCCAGTACTTC.

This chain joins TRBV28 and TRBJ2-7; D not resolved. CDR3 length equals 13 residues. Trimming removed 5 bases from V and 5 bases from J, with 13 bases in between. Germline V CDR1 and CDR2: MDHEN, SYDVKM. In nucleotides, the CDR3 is TGTGCCAGCAGTCTGCCAAGCTCGGACGAGCAGTACTTC. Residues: CASSLPSSDEQYF.

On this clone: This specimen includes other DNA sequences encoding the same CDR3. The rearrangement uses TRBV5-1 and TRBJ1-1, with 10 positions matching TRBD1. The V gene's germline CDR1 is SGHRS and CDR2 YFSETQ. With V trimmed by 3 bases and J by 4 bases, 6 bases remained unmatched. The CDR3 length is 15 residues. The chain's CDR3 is CASSSTGTGVTEAFF. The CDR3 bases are TGCGCCAGCAGCTCCACCGGGACAGGGGTCACTGAAGCTTTCTTT.

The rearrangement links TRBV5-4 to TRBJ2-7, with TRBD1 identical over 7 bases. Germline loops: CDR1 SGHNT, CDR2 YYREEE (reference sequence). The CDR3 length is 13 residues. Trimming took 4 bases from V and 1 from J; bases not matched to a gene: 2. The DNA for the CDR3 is TGTGCCAGCAGCGACAGGGTTTCCTACGAGCAGTACTTC. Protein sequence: CASSDRVSYEQYF.

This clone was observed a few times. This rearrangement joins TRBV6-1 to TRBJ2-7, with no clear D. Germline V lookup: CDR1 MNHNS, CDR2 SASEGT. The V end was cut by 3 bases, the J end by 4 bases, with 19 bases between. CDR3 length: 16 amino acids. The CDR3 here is CASSDPPSLVYYEQYF. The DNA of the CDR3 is TGTGCCAGCAGTGACCCCCCCTCGCTTGTCTATTACGAGCAGTACTTC.